This T cell receptor beta chain comes out of a study of OX40 agonist ivuxolimab in advanced cancers. Study overall: Dose-escalation patients were diagnosed with hepatocellular carcinoma, melanoma, renal cell cancer or head and neck cancer. In three patients, partial responses were observed, one with hepatocellular carcinoma and two with cutaneous melanoma.

TCRdb keeps only in-frame clones here, not all; method: immunoSEQ multiplex PCR. The sample yields 70,000 to 95,000 clones, just over 85% seen once. The CDR3 consists of 18 residues. The V gene's germline CDR1 is MDHEN and CDR2 SYDVKM. The ends were cut back, 2 bases at V and 0 bases at J, with 14 bases in the middle. The sample here was CD4+ or CD8+ T cells sorted from blood, taken in a trial of the OX40 agonist ivuxolimab. The chain recombines TRBV28 with TRBJ2-6, with D tentatively TRBD2 (5 bases). The TCR comes from an adult with an advanced solid tumor such as melanoma, head and neck, liver or kidney cancer. The CDR3 reads CASSLAGVGHSGANVLTF. CDR3 DNA: TGTGCCAGCAGTTTAGCCGGGGTAGGCCACTCTGGGGCCAACGTCCTGACTTTC. The full variable domain, its missing parts supplied by reference TRBV28 and TRBJ2-6, is DVKVTQSSRYLVKRTGEKVFLECVQDMDHENMFWYRQDPGLGLRLIYFSYDVKMKEKGDIPEGYSVSREKKERFSLILESASTNQTSMYLCASSLAGVGHSGANVLTFGAGSRLTVL.